The 9 T cell receptor beta chains reported below all come from one sample, sequenced in a study of cytomegalovirus exposure and HLA in healthy donors. Produced via immunoSEQ multiplex PCR; TCRdb's table is partial and in-frame only. Found here are roughly 150,000 clones, approximately 91% of them singletons; the top ten hold 3.3%. The source material was PBMCs. These receptor sequences come from a woman between 18 and 29 years old in good health and CMV-seropositive.

This chain joins TRBV11-2 and TRBJ1-3; D not certain. Trimming shortened V by 1 base and J by 0 bases, and 7 bases separated the two germline ends. The CDR3 extends over 15 amino acids. Germline CDR1 SGHAT, CDR2 FQNNGV. The CDR3 DNA reads as TGTGCCAGCAGCTTAGCCCAACTCTCTGGAAACACCATATATTTT. As protein: CASSLAQLSGNTIYF.

The CDR3 loop is CASSKIAHRVWNTEAFF. CDR3 bases: TGTGCCAGCAGCAAAATCGCCCACAGGGTGTGGAACACTGAAGCTTTCTTT. The chain links TRBV21-1 to TRBJ1-1; TRBD1 is the table's D call and was not checked against the DNA. TRBV21-1 counts as a pseudogene. CDR3 length: 17 residues.

The rearrangement links TRBV13 to TRBJ2-7, with D hard to call. Per the germline V gene, CDR1 is PRHDT and CDR2 is FYEKMQ (reference sequence). The CDR3 loop spans 13 amino acids. V lost 1 base and J lost 3, with 7 bases in between. The CDR3, as DNA: TGTGCCAGCAGCTTAGTCCCTAGCTACGAGCAGTACTTC. Protein: CASSLVPSYEQYF.

The chain uses TRBV6-6 and TRBJ2-7; TRBD1 agrees at 7 bases. V lost 2 bases, J lost 5 bases, and 6 bases stayed unmatched. In germline, CDR1 is MNHNY, CDR2 SVGAGI (reference sequence). The CDR3 extends over 14 amino acids. DNA for the CDR3: TGTGCCAGCAGTTACGGGGGCAGGGGGAACGAGCAGTACTTC. It codes for CASSYGGRGNEQYF.

This chain links TRBV11-3 with TRBJ2-7; TRBD1 aligns across 7 bases. V gave up 5 bases and J gave up 1 base; unmatched junction bases: 5. Germline CDR1 and CDR2: SGHNT and YENEEA. This CDR3 is 14 amino acids long. This CDR3 is CASSAGDSSYEQYF. CDR3 sequence (DNA): TGTGCCAGCAGCGCCGGGGACAGTTCCTACGAGCAGTACTTC.

This chain uses TRBV11-2 with TRBJ1-1, with TRBD1 identical over 10 bases. CDR3 size: 16 residues. CDR1 is SGHAT, CDR2 FQNNGV, per germline. With V trimmed by 5 bases and J by 0 bases, 6 bases remained unmatched. The CDR3: CASSRGQGDLNTEAFF. The CDR3 DNA sequence: TGTGCCAGCAGCAGAGGACAGGGGGACCTGAACACTGAAGCTTTCTTT.

In DNA form, the CDR3 reads TGTGCCAGTAGCCCGGCTAGCGGTTACTACGAGCAGTACTTC. Translated, it gives CASSPASGYYEQYF. The rearrangement links TRBV19 to TRBJ2-7, with TRBD2 matching over 7 bases. The CDR3 consists of 14 residues. Looked up from germline, CDR1 is LNHDA and CDR2 is SQIVND (reference sequence). With 6 bases clipped from V and 3 bases from J, the junction kept 8 bases outside the gene matches.

The chain combines TRBV27 with TRBJ2-1; the match to TRBD2 covers 8 bases. Germline V CDR1 and CDR2: MNHEY, SMNVEV (reference sequence). J was trimmed by 6 bases and V by 10 bases; bases with no gene match: 17. The length of the CDR3 is 16 residues. This CDR3 reads CATLIPGTSGSNEQFF. Here the CDR3 DNA reads TGTGCCACCCTAATCCCCGGGACTAGTGGTTCCAATGAGCAGTTCTTC.

The chain joins TRBV7-2 to TRBJ2-2; 7 bases fit TRBD2. V was pared by 3 bases and J by 4 bases, with 5 bases of the junction left unmatched. The germline V gene encodes CDR1 SGHTA and CDR2 FQGNSA. This CDR3 is 15 amino acids long. DNA of the CDR3: TGTGCCAGCAGCTTCGACGGGAGGATCACCGGGGAGCTGTTTTTT. This translates into CASSFDGRITGELFF. Using reference TRBV7-2 and TRBJ2-2 for the parts outside the CDR3, the full variable domain is GAGVSQSPSNKVTEKGKDVELRCDPISGHTALYWYRQSLGQGLEFLIYFQGNSAPDKSGLPSDRFSAERTGGSVSTLTIQRTQQEDSAVYLCASSFDGRITGELFFGEGSRLTVL.